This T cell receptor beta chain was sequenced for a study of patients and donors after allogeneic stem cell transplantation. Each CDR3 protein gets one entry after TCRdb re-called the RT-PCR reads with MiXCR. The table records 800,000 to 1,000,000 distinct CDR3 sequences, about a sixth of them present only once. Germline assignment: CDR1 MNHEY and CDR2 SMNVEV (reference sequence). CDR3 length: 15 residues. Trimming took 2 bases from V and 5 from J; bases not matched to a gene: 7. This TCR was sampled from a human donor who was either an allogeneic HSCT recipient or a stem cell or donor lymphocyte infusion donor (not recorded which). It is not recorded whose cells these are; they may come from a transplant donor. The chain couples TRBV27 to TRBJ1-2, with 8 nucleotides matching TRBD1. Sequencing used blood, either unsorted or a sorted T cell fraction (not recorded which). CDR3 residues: CASSLTGGQDYGYTF. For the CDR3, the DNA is TGTGCCAGCAGTTTAACGGGGGGACAGGATTATGGCTACACCTTC.